These 5 T cell receptor beta chains share one sample of origin, sequenced in a study of regulatory T cells in long-lasting Graves disease. iRepertoire HTBI primers and Arm-PCR of CDR3 regions built TCR beta libraries. TCRdb re-called the multiplex PCR reads with MiXCR, one entry per CDR3 protein. Here the sample spans under 450,000 distinct CDR3 sequences, around 15% being singletons. Described time point: newly diagnosed GD, antithyroid drugs for less than 3 months. There was RNA extracted from PBMCs, and the TCR library was made from it. This sample also belongs to another study, concerning T cells in Graves' hyperthyroidism and ophthalmopathy.

Sequenced here: peripheral blood mononuclear cells (PBMCs), sampled at new diagnosis, from a patient treated with antithyroid drugs. The receptors derive from a woman aged 18-30 years with Graves disease.

This clonotype was counted many times. The chain joins TRBV6-2 or TRBV6-3 to TRBJ2-5, with no clear D. The CDR3 runs 13 residues. The germline V gene encodes CDR1 MNHEY and CDR2 SVGEGT. V dropped 5 bases and J dropped 5 bases, with 12 bases sitting between them. The CDR3 coding sequence is TGTGCCAGCAGTGAAGCAAGGAAGGAGACCCAGTACTTC. Translating gives CASSEARKETQYF.

This clonotype has only a few counts. V is TRBV19 and J is TRBJ2-1; D not resolved. The CDR3 has 16 residues. Germline CDR1 reads LNHDA; CDR2 reads SQIVND (reference sequence). V was cut by 5 bases and J by 0 bases, with 14 bases left in between. The CDR3 loop is CASSYLSLSSYNEQFF. The CDR3 DNA reads TGTGCCAGTAGTTATTTGTCCCTCAGCTCCTACAATGAGCAGTTCTTC.

As regards this clonotype: Possible read error: a much larger clone is one base away. This chain connects TRBV6-2 or TRBV6-3 to TRBJ2-7; D perhaps matches TRBD1 (6 bases). CDR1 and CDR2 (germline): MNHEY, SVGEGT. This CDR3 contains 15 residues. This CDR3 is CTSRGLRGSPYEQYF. CDR3 nucleotides: TGTACCAGCCGAGGTTTGAGGGGGTCCCCCTACGAGCAGTACTTC.

Many counts were recorded for this clonotype. The genes are TRBV6-1 and TRBJ2-7; D may correspond to TRBD1 or TRBD2 (5 bases each). Germline CDR1 is MNHNS and CDR2 is SASEGT. Trimming left V 5 bases short and J 5 bases short, with 16 bases between. This CDR3 is built from 14 residues. The CDR3 DNA reads as TGTGCCAGCAGTCCCACCGGGACCGGGGACGAGCAGTACTTC. Its translation: CASSPTGTGDEQYF.

There are many counts of this clonotype. The chain employs TRBV2 and TRBJ2-3; D remains ambiguous. Germline V gene data show CDR1 as SNHLY and CDR2 as FYNNEI. V was trimmed by 7 bases and J by 4 bases, leaving 6 bases between them. This CDR3 comprises 11 residues. The CDR3 is CASTWADTQYF. In DNA form, the CDR3 reads TGTGCCAGCACGTGGGCAGATACGCAGTATTTT. The full variable domain, rest sourced from reference TRBV2 and TRBJ2-3, is EPEVTQTPSHQVTQMGQEVILRCVPISNHLYFYWYRQILGQKVEFLVSFYNNEISEKSEIFDDQFSVERPDGSNFTLKIRSTKLEDSAMYFCASTWADTQYFGPGTRLTVL.